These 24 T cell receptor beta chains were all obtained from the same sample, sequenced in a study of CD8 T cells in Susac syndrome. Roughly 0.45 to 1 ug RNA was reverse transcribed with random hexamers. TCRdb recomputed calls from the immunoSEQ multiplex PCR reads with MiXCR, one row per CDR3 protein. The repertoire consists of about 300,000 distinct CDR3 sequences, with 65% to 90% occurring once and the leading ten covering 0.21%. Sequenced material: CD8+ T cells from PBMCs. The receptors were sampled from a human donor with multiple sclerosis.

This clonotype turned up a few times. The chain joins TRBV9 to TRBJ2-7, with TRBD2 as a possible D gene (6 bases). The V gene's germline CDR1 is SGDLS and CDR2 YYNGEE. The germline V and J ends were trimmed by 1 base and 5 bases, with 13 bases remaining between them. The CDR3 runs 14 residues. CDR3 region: CASSVLGRSDEQYF. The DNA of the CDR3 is TGTGCCAGCAGCGTACTGGGGAGGAGCGACGAGCAGTACTTC.

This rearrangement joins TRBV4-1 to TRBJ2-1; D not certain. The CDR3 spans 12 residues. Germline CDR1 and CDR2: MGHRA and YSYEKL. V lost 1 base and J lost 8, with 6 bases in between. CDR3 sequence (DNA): TGCGCCAGCAGCCAAGGGCGCTATGAGCAGTTCTTC. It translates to CASSQGRYEQFF.

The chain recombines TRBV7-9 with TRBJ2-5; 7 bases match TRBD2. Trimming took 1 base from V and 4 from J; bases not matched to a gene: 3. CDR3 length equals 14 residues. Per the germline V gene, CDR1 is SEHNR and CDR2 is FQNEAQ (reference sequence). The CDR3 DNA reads TGTGCCAGCAGCTTAGTAGGCGGGGGAGAGACCCAGTACTTC. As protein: CASSLVGGGETQYF.

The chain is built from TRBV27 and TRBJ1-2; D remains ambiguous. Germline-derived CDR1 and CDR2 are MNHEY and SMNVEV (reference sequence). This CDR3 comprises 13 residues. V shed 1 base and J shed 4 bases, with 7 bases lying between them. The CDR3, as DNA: TGTGCCAGCAGTTTATTCCGGGGCTATGGCTACACCTTC. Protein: CASSLFRGYGYTF.

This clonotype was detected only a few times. In DNA form, the CDR3 reads TGTGCCAGCAGCGTAGCTCACAGATCCGTCCATGGCTACACCTTC. It encodes CASSVAHRSVHGYTF. This chain connects TRBV9 to TRBJ1-2; no firm D call. Trimming removed 0 bases from V and 6 bases from J, with 15 bases in between. Germline CDR1 is SGDLS and CDR2 is YYNGEE. CDR3 length: 15 residues.

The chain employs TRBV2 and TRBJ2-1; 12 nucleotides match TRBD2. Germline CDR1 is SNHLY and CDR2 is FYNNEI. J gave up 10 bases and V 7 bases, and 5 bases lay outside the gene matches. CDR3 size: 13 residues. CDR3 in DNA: TGTGCCAGCACGACTAGCGGGAGCGGCGAGCAGTTCTTC. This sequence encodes CASTTSGSGEQFF.

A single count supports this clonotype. The CDR3 DNA is TGTGCCAGCAGCTTTACTAGCCCGAACACCGGGGAGCTGTTTTTT. It codes for CASSFTSPNTGELFF. The chain has TRBV7-9 and TRBJ2-2, with D perhaps matching TRBD2 (6 bases). The CDR3 is 15 amino acids. In germline, CDR1 is SEHNR, CDR2 FQNEAQ (reference sequence). Trimming removed 3 bases from V and 0 bases from J, with 8 bases in between.

The CDR3 sequence: CASAKGSSEAFF. The DNA for the CDR3 is TGTGCCAGCGCTAAGGGGTCTTCTGAAGCTTTCTTT. This sequence joins TRBV28 and TRBJ1-1; possibly TRBD1 for D (5 bases). CDR1 and CDR2 from the germline V gene are MDHEN and SYDVKM. The germline V and J ends were trimmed by 8 bases and 6 bases, with 13 bases remaining between them. The CDR3 totals 12 residues.

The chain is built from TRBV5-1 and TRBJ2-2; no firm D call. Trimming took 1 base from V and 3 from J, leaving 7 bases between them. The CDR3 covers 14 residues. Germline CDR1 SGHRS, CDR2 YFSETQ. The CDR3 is CASSLMSHTGELFF. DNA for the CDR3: TGCGCCAGCAGCTTGATGAGCCACACCGGGGAGCTGTTTTTT.

CDR3 loop: CASSQAQLAGLNEQFF. The DNA of the CDR3 is TGTGCCAGCAGCCAAGCCCAACTAGCGGGCCTCAATGAGCAGTTCTTC. The rearrangement joins TRBV3-1 to TRBJ2-1; 9 bases align to TRBD2. Germline V gene sequence: CDR1 LGHDT, CDR2 YNNKEL (reference sequence). The CDR3 covers 16 residues. Losses at the gene ends were 1 base for V and 6 bases for J; bases not matched to a gene: 7.

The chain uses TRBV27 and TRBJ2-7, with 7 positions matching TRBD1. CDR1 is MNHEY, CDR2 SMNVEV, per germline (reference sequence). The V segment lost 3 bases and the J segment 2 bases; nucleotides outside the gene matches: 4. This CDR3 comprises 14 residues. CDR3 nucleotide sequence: TGTGCCAGCAGTTTTGGGACAGCTACCTACGAGCAGTACTTC. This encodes CASSFGTATYEQYF.

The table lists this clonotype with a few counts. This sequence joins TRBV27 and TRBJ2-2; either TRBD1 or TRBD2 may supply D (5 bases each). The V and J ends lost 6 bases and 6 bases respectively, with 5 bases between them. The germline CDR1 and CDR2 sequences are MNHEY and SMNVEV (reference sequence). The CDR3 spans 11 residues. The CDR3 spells CASRGAGELFF. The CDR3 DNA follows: TGTGCCAGCAGGGGGGCCGGGGAGCTGTTTTTT.

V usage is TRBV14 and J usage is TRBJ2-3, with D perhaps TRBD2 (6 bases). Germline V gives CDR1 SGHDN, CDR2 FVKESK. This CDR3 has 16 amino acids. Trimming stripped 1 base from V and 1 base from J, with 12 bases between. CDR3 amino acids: CASSQGGGDRTDTQYF. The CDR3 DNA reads TGTGCCAGCAGCCAAGGGGGCGGGGACCGCACAGATACGCAGTATTTT.

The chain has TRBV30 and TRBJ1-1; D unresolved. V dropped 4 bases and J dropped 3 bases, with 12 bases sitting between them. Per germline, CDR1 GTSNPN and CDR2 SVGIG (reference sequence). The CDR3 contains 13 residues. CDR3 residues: CAWTEGIHTEAFF. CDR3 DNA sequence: TGTGCCTGGACCGAGGGAATCCACACTGAAGCTTTCTTT.

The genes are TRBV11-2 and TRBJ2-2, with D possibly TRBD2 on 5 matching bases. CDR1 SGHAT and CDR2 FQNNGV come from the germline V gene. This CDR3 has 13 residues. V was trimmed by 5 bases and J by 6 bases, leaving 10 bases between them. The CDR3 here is CASSPGVSGELFF. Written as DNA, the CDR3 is TGTGCCAGCAGCCCCGGGGTGTCCGGGGAGCTGTTTTTT.

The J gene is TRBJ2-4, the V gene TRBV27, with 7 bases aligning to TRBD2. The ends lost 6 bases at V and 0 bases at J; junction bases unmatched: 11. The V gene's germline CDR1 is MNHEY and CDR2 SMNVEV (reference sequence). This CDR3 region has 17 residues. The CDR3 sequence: CASSPPGRGIAKNIQYF. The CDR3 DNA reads TGTGCCAGCAGCCCACCAGGGCGGGGGATAGCCAAAAACATTCAGTACTTC.

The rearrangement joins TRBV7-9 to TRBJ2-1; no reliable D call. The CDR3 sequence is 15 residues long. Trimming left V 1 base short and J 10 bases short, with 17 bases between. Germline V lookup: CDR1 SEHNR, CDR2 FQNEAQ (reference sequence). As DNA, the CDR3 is TGTGCCAGCAGCTTAGGCGACATTTCGGAGCGCGAGCAGTTCTTC. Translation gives CASSLGDISEREQFF.

For the CDR3, the DNA is TGCAGCATAGAGGGGACCCACATCTCCTACAATGAGCAGTTCTTC. It encodes CSIEGTHISYNEQFF. The chain combines TRBV29-1 with TRBJ2-1, with D tentatively TRBD1 or TRBD2 (5 bases each). Germline CDR1 and CDR2: SQVTM and ANQGSEA. Trimming removed 8 bases at V and 0 bases at J, with 17 bases between. The CDR3 contains 15 residues.

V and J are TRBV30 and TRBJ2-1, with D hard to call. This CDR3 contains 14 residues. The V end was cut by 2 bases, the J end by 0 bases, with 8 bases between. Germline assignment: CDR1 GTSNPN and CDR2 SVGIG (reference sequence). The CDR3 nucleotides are TGTGCCTGGAGTTGGGCTAGCTCCTACAATGAGCAGTTCTTC. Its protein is CAWSWASSYNEQFF.

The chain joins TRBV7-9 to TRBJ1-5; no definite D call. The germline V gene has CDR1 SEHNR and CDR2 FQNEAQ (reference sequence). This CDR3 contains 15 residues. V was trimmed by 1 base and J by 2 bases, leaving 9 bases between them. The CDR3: CASSLGTFGNQPQHF. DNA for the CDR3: TGTGCCAGCAGCTTAGGGACTTTTGGCAATCAGCCCCAGCATTTT.

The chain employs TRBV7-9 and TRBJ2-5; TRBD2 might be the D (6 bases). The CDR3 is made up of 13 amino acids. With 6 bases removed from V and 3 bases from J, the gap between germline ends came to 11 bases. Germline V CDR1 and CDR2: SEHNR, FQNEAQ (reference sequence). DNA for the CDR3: TGTGCCAGCAGGGAGGGCTGGAAAGAGACCCAGTACTTC. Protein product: CASREGWKETQYF.

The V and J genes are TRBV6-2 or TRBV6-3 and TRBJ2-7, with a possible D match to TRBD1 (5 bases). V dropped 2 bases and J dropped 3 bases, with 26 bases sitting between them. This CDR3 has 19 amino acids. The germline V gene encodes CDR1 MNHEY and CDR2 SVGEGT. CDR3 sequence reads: CASSYHSKQAGRRNYEQYF. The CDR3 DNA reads TGTGCCAGCAGTTACCACTCCAAACAAGCAGGGCGAAGGAACTACGAGCAGTACTTC.

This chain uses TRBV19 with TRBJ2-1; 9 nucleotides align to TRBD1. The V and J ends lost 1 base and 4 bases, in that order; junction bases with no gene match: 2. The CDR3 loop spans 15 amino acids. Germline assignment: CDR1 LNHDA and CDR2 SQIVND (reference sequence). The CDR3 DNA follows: TGTGCCAGTAGTATAGGGGGGACAGGGTACAATGAGCAGTTCTTC. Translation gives CASSIGGTGYNEQFF.

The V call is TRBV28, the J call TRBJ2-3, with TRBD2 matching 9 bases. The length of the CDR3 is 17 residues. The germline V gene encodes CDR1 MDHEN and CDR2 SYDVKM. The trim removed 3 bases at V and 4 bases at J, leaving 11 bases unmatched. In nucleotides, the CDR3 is TGTGCCAGCAGTTTTAGTCTTAGCGGGAGTCGGCCAGATACGCAGTATTTT. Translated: CASSFSLSGSRPDTQYF.